These T cell receptor beta chains were read from a single sample in a study of T cells in Graves' hyperthyroidism and ophthalmopathy. TCRdb reprocessed the multiplex PCR reads via MiXCR and lists one record per CDR3 protein. The table records about 350,000 distinct CDR3 sequences, 11% to 15% of them present only once. The specimen was blood. Every receptor here comes from a woman aged 25 to 39 with Graves' hyperthyroidism. CDR3s include the opening cysteine and the closing phenylalanine or tryptophan. Fields, in order: CDR3 length, V gene, clone size, D gene, J gene, CDR3 DNA, CDR3 protein. The D gene is left open where the match is weak. The size field is filled for only some rows; it gives once, few, many or a size class.

>18|TRBV5-6|-|TRBD1|TRBJ2-5
TGTGCCAGCAGCTTTAGAAGACAAGGACAGGGGGCTTGGGAGACCCAGTACTTC
CASSFRRQGQGAWETQYF
>16|TRBV13|many|-|TRBJ2-2
TGTGCCAGCAGCTCACTCGGGACAAAAGACACCGGGGAGCTGTTTTTT
CASSSLGTKDTGELFF
>13|TRBV29-1|-|-|TRBJ1-4
TGCAGCGTTGCCCCAAGTTTTAATGAAAAACTGTTTTTT
CSVAPSFNEKLFF
>13|TRBV3-1|many|-|TRBJ2-7
TGTGCCAGCAGCCAAGGCTCTAGGACCGAGCAGTACTTC
CASSQGSRTEQYF
>14|TRBV20-1|-|-|TRBJ2-4
TGCAGTGCTGCAATCACAGGGGCCAAAAACATTCAGTACTTC
CSAAITGAKNIQYF
>15|TRBV20-1|many|-|TRBJ1-2
TGCAGTGCTAGAGTGGGGACAACTACCCTTTATGGCTACACCTTC
CSARVGTTTLYGYTF
>17|TRBV7-9|few|TRBD1|TRBJ2-1
TGTGCCAGCAGTCGCAGGGGGGGGGACAGGGACGACAATGAGCAGTTCTTC
CASSRRGGDRDDNEQFF
>16|TRBV20-1|few|-|TRBJ1-5
TGCAGTGCTAGAGATCCGGCCCCAGGTGACAATCAGCCCCAGCATTTT
CSARDPAPGDNQPQHF
>15|TRBV9|few|TRBD2|TRBJ2-1
TGTGCCAGCAGCGTAGGGGGACTAGCGAGCAATGAGCAGTTCTTC
CASSVGGLASNEQFF
>14|TRBV30|many|TRBD1|TRBJ1-2
TGTGCCTGGGGGAAGGGACAGCGATCCTATGGCTACACCTTC
CAWGKGQRSYGYTF
>15|TRBV27|-|TRBD2|TRBJ2-1
TGTCCCAGCAGTTCTCCTAGCGGGAAATACAATGAGCAGTTCTTC
CPSSSPSGKYNEQFF
>14|TRBV20-1|many|-|TRBJ2-1
TGCAGTGCTAGTGCGTCTTCGGGGTACAATGAGCAGTTCTTC
CSASASSGYNEQFF
>13|TRBV29-1|many|-|TRBJ2-2
TGCAGCGTTGGGTCCGGGCAGCACGGGGAGCTGTTTTTT
CSVGSGQHGELFF
>14|TRBV7-6|many|TRBD2|TRBJ2-1
TGTGCCAGCAGCCCCCGGGACTATGGGGATGAGCAGTTCTTC
CASSPRDYGDEQFF
>15|TRBV9|many|-|TRBJ2-1
TGTGCCAGCAGCCCCTTGGGGAACTCCTACAATGAGCAGTTCTTC
CASSPLGNSYNEQFF
>16|TRBV5-4|few|-|TRBJ2-1
TGTGCCAGCAGCTCCCCCGGGAAAAGCTCCTACAATGAGCAGTTCTTC
CASSSPGKSSYNEQFF
>15|TRBV28|many|TRBD2|TRBJ2-7
TGTGCCAGCAGTTTGCCCAGCGGGAGTAAGGACGAGCAGTACTTC
CASSLPSGSKDEQYF
>13|TRBV11-1|many|-|TRBJ2-1
TGTGCCAGCGGTAGGGTGGAATACAATGAGCAGTTCTTC
CASGRVEYNEQFF
>18|TRBV28|many|TRBD1|TRBJ2-7
TGTGCCAGCAGATCCCGAAGACCGACGGGACAGGGTAAGAACGAGCAGTACTTC
CASRSRRPTGQGKNEQYF
>16|TRBV11-2|few|TRBD2|TRBJ2-2
TGTGCCAGCAGCTTAGGGACTAGCGGAAACACCGGGGAGCTGTTTTTT
CASSLGTSGNTGELFF
>16|TRBV4-2|-|TRBD1|TRBJ1-4
TGTGCCAGCAGCCAAGATTCCGGGACAGGGTATGAAAAACTGTTTTTT
CASSQDSGTGYEKLFF
>13|TRBV2|many|-|TRBJ2-7
TGTGCCAGCAGGTGGGCAGCAATGGGCGAGCAGTACTTC
CASRWAAMGEQYF
>13|TRBV10-3|many|-|TRBJ1-1
TGTGCCATCAAGGGTAGAAAGAACACTGAAGCTTTCTTT
CAIKGRKNTEAFF
>13|TRBV6-1|-|-|TRBJ2-5
TGTGCCAGCAGAGACTGGACAGAAGAGACCCAGTACTTC
CASRDWTEETQYF
>15|TRBV6-2/TRBV6-3|-|TRBD2|TRBJ2-5
TGTGCCAGCAGTTATGGTAGCGGGAGTCGAGAGACCCAGTACTTC
CASSYGSGSRETQYF
>13|TRBV6-1|many|-|TRBJ1-5
TGTGCCAGCATGCGGGCCCATCGACAGCCCCAGCATTTT
CASMRAHRQPQHF
>15|TRBV3-1|few|TRBD1|TRBJ2-7
TGTGCCAGCAGCCAAGATCCAGGGGGCTCCTACGAGCAGTACTTC
CASSQDPGGSYEQYF
>15|TRBV7-9|many|-|TRBJ2-3
TGTGCCAGCAGCTTGGACAGCGGGAGCACAGATACGCAGTATTTT
CASSLDSGSTDTQYF
>15|TRBV5-1|-|TRBD1|TRBJ2-3
TGCGCCAGCAGCCCCGGACAGGGGGATACAGATACGCAGTATTTT
CASSPGQGDTDTQYF
>18|TRBV19|few|TRBD1|TRBJ2-7
TGTGCCGGTAGTATCAATTATTTCGGACAGGGGAGCTCCTACGAGCAGTACTTC
CAGSINYFGQGSSYEQYF
>14|TRBV15|many|-|TRBJ1-5
TGTGCCACCAGCAGAGGTCAACTAAATCAGCCCCAGCATTTT
CATSRGQLNQPQHF
>15|TRBV27|many|-|TRBJ2-7
TGTGCCAGCAGTCCCTCCACCGGGGACCCCTACGAGCAGTACTTC
CASSPSTGDPYEQYF
>13|TRBV2|many|-|TRBJ2-1
TGTGCCAGCAGGATCGGATCCTACAATGAGCAGTTCTTC
CASRIGSYNEQFF
>15|TRBV9|few|TRBD1|TRBJ2-7
TGTGCCAGCAGCGTAGTGGGGACAGCTTCCTACGAGCAGTACTTC
CASSVVGTASYEQYF
>14|TRBV28|many|-|TRBJ1-2
TGTGCCAGCAGTTTGAGGTCAGGGGCCGGTGGCTACACCTTC
CASSLRSGAGGYTF
>13|TRBV4-1|-|-|TRBJ2-1
TGCGCCAGCAGCCCGGGACCTGTCAATGAGCAGTTCTTC
CASSPGPVNEQFF
>12|TRBV20-1|few|-|TRBJ2-7
TGCAGTGCTAGAGTCCGGACCTACGAGCAGTACTTC
CSARVRTYEQYF
>14|TRBV19|-|TRBD1|TRBJ2-7
TGTGCCAGTAGTATACTCCCAGGACAGGGCGAGCAGTACTTC
CASSILPGQGEQYF
>22|TRBV28|many|TRBD2|TRBJ2-6
TGTGCCAGCAGTCGGCCCCGGGCTGTGACTAGCGGGAGGGCCTCTGGGGCCAACGTCCTGACTTTC
CASSRPRAVTSGRASGANVLTF
>15|TRBV10-2|many|-|TRBJ1-2
TGCGCCAGCAGTGAATTAGTATTCGGAGGGGATGGCTACACCTTC
CASSELVFGGDGYTF
>15|TRBV3-1|-|TRBD1|TRBJ1-2
TGTGCCAGCAGCCAAGCACAGGGGAGAGAGCATGGCTACACCTTC
CASSQAQGREHGYTF
>13|TRBV20-1|-|-|TRBJ2-5
TGCAGTGCTAGCTACACCGGGCAAGAGACCCAGTACTTC
CSASYTGQETQYF
>16|TRBV28|few|TRBD2|TRBJ2-1
TGTGCCAGCAGCCCGGCCTGGGCGGGAGACCACAATGAGCAGTTCTTC
CASSPAWAGDHNEQFF
>15|TRBV20-1|many|-|TRBJ1-5
TGCAGTGCTATCGAGGACCGCGGCGAAAATCGTCCCCAGCATTTT
CSAIEDRGENRPQHF
>12|TRBV5-8|many|-|TRBJ2-7
TGTGCCAGCAGCTTCGAATCATACGAGCAGTACTTC
CASSFESYEQYF
>16|TRBV6-2/TRBV6-3|many|TRBD2|TRBJ2-7
TGTGCCAGCAGTTACTCGACCCCAATTTTAGCGGGCGAGCAGTACTTC
CASSYSTPILAGEQYF
>16|TRBV11-3|-|TRBD2|TRBJ2-5
TGTGCCAGCAGCCCCGGGACTAGCGGGAGCATGGAGACCCAGTACTTC
CASSPGTSGSMETQYF
>13|TRBV30|few|-|TRBJ2-7
TGTGCCTGGAGTGTAAACGGTCAATACGAGCAGTACTTC
CAWSVNGQYEQYF
>15|TRBV12-3/TRBV12-4|many|TRBD2|TRBJ2-5
TGTGCCAGCAGTTTAGAAGGCCTAGCGGAAGAGACCCAGTACTTC
CASSLEGLAEETQYF
>16|TRBV7-2|-|-|TRBJ2-5
TGTGCCAGCAGCCCCCGGAGTAGCGGTAACCAAGAGACCCAGTACTTC
CASSPRSSGNQETQYF
>15|TRBV29-1|many|TRBD2|TRBJ2-7
TGCAGCGTTGACAGGAGAGCGGGACCAACCTACGAGCAGTACTTC
CSVDRRAGPTYEQYF
>13|TRBV6-1|few|TRBD2|TRBJ2-1
TGTGCCAGTAGCAGACTAGCGTTAGGCGAGCAGTTCTTC
CASSRLALGEQFF
>15|TRBV10-3|many|TRBD1|TRBJ1-1
TGTGCCATCGAGTCCGACAGGGCTACAAACACTGAAGCTTTCTTT
CAIESDRATNTEAFF
>14|TRBV5-1|-|-|TRBJ2-7
TGCGCCAGCAGCGAGGACCGGGCTTTTGGCGAGCAGTACTTC
CASSEDRAFGEQYF
>13|TRBV27|few|-|TRBJ2-7
TGTGCCAGCAGTCCCTCCTTTGGGGTCGAGCAGTACTTC
CASSPSFGVEQYF
>16|TRBV20-1|many|TRBD2|TRBJ2-7
TGCAGTGCCACATCCAACGCCCCGGGACTAGACCACGAGCAGTACTTC
CSATSNAPGLDHEQYF
>15|TRBV24-1|-|-|TRBJ2-5
TGTGCCACCAGTGATCTTGGGCCTCAGGGGGAGACCCAGTACTTC
CATSDLGPQGETQYF
>15|TRBV4-1|-|-|TRBJ1-4
TGCGCCAGCAGCCACCTCACAGGGTATGGTGAAAAACTGTTTTTT
CASSHLTGYGEKLFF
>11|TRBV12-3/TRBV12-4|many|-|TRBJ2-5
TGTGCCAGCAGTAGGCAGGAGACCCAGTACTTC
CASSRQETQYF
>16|TRBV30|-|TRBD2|TRBJ2-7
TGTGCCTGGAGTGTATACTCGCGGGAGGACACCTACGAGCAGTACTTC
CAWSVYSREDTYEQYF